The 5 T cell receptor beta chains below come from one sample, sequenced in a study of T-cell reconstitution after alpha-beta-depleted transplantation in children. As it was prepared, the TCRbeta library received unique molecular identifiers. TCRdb recomputed calls from the PCR reads with MiXCR, one row per CDR3 protein. The profile covers about 830,000 distinct CDR3 sequences, with roughly 15% appearing a single time and just under 5% taken by the ten largest. The sample in question was PBMCs, mostly from graft donor cells, obtained 360 days after TCRalphabeta/CD19-depleted stem cell transplant. Receptors originate from a male patient younger than 18 who had a stem cell transplant for acute lymphoblastic leukemia, so the T cells may come from the graft donor.

V usage is TRBV18 and J usage is TRBJ2-1; TRBD2 matches 8 bases. J lost 3 bases, V lost 2 bases, and 6 bases had no gene match. The CDR3 runs 16 residues. Germline values: CDR1 KGHSH, CDR2 LQKENI. The CDR3 spells CASSPSGGRYYNEQFF. CDR3 in DNA: TGTGCCAGCTCACCATCGGGCGGGAGGTACTACAATGAGCAGTTCTTC.

This clonotype has a handful of counts. J is TRBJ2-1 and V is TRBV2, with a weak D call TRBD2 (6 bases). V lost 7 bases to trimming and J lost 3 bases, with 19 bases between them. The germline V gene has CDR1 SNHLY and CDR2 FYNNEI. The CDR3 is made up of 16 amino acids. The CDR3 protein is CASTGERSRIYNEQFF. The CDR3 DNA sequence: TGTGCCAGCACGGGAGAACGGTCGAGAATCTACAATGAGCAGTTCTTC.

J is TRBJ2-7 and V is TRBV2; D not resolved. V lost 3 bases and J 2 bases, leaving 17 bases between the germline ends. The CDR3 spans 16 residues. Per the germline V gene, CDR1 is SNHLY and CDR2 is FYNNEI. The CDR3 coding sequence is TGTGCCAGCAGTGACGCTCGCCTAGGAGTCCCCTACGAGCAGTACTTC. Translating gives CASSDARLGVPYEQYF.

V is TRBV14 and J is TRBJ1-1; D possibly corresponds to TRBD1 (5 bases). Looked up from germline, CDR1 is SGHDN and CDR2 is FVKESK. Trimming stripped 6 bases from V and 4 bases from J, with 15 bases between. This CDR3 comprises 14 residues. CDR3 residues: CASSSRGFPTEAFF. DNA for the CDR3: TGTGCCAGCAGTTCGAGGGGCTTCCCCACTGAAGCTTTCTTT. The full variable domain, completed using reference TRBV14 and TRBJ1-1, is EAGVTQFPSHSVIEKGQTVTLRCDPISGHDNLYWYRRVMGKEIKFLLHFVKESKQDESGMPNNRFLAERTGGTYSTLKVQPAELEDSGVYFCASSSRGFPTEAFFGQGTRLTVV.

The rearrangement uses TRBV19 and TRBJ1-5; no reliable D call. The CDR3 is 17 residues long. Germline lookup yields CDR1 LNHDA and CDR2 SQIVND (reference sequence). Trimming cost V 5 bases and J 0 bases, with 17 bases left between them. CDR3 in amino acids: CASSPNGRRPSNQPQHF. CDR3 bases: TGTGCCAGTAGTCCAAACGGACGGAGACCTAGCAATCAGCCCCAGCATTTT. Using reference TRBV19 and TRBJ1-5 for the parts outside the CDR3, the full variable domain is DGGITQSPKYLFRKEGQNVTLSCEQNLNHDAMYWYRQDPGQGLRLIYYSQIVNDFQKGDIAEGYSVSREKKESFPLTVTSAQKNPTAFYLCASSPNGRRPSNQPQHFGDGTRLSIL.